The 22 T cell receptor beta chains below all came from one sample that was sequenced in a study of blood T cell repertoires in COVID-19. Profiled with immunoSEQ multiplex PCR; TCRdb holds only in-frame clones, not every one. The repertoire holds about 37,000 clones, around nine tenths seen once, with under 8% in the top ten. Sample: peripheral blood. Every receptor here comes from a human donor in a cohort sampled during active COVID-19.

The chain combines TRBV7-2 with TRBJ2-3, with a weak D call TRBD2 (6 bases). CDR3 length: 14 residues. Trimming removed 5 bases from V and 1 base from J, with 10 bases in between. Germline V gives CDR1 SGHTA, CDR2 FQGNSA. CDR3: CASSLSGRTDTQYF. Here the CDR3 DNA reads TGTGCCAGCAGCCTCAGCGGGCGCACAGATACGCAGTATTTT.

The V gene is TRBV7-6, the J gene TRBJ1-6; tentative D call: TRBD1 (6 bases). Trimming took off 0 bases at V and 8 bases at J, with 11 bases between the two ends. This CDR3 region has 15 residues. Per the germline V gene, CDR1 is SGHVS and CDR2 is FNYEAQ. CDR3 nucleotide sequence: TGTGCCAGCAGCTTAGCCGGGACACGAGATTCACCCCTCCACTTT. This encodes CASSLAGTRDSPLHF.

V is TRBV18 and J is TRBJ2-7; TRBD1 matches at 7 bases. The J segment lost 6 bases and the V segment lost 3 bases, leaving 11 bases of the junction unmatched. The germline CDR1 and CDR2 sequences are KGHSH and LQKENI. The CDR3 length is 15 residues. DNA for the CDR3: TGTGCCAGCTCACCTCGACAGGGTGGTTGGGGCGAGCAGTACTTC. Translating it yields CASSPRQGGWGEQYF.

DNA of the CDR3: TGTGCCAGCAGCCAAGAAAGGGGGGGTCAGCCCCAGCATTTT. Amino acids: CASSQERGGQPQHF. J is TRBJ1-5 and V is TRBV4-2; D is possibly TRBD1 (6 bases). Germline V lookup: CDR1 LGHNA, CDR2 YNFKEQ. There are 14 residues in the CDR3. Trimming left V 0 bases short and J 6 bases short, with 9 bases between.

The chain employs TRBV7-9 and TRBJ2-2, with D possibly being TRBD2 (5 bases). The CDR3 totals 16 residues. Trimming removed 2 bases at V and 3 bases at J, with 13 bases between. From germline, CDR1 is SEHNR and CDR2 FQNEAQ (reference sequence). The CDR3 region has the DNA TGTGCCAGCAGCTTACGGCTAGCTAGATACACCGGGGAGCTGTTTTTT. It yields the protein CASSLRLARYTGELFF.

CDR3 DNA: TGTGCCATCAAGGGGTACAGCGGGGGGGCCACCGGGGAGCTGTTTTTT. It yields the protein CAIKGYSGGATGELFF. The J gene is TRBJ2-2, the V gene TRBV10-3; TRBD2 agrees at 10 bases. The V and J ends lost 7 bases and 4 bases, in that order; junction bases with no gene match: 9. The germline CDR1 and CDR2 sequences are ENHRY and SYGVKD. CDR3 size: 16 residues.

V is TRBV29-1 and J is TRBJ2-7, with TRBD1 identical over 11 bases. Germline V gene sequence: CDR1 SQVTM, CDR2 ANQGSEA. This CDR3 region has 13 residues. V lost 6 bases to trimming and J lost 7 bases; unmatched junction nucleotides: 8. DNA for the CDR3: TGCAGCGTAGTGGGACAGGGGGGACATGAGCAGTACTTC. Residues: CSVVGQGGHEQYF.

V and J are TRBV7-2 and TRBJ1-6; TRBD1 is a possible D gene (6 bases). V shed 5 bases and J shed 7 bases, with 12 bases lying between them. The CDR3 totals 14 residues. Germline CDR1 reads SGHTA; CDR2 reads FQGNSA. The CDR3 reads CASSQGQLNSPLHF. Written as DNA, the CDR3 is TGTGCCAGCAGCCAAGGACAGCTGAATTCACCCCTCCACTTT.

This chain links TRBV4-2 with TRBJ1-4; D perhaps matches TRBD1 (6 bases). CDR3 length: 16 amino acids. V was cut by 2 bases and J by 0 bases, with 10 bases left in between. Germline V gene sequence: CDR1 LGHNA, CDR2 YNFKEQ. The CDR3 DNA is TGTGCCAGCAGCCAATCGACAGGTGCAACTAATGAAAAACTGTTTTTT. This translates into CASSQSTGATNEKLFF.

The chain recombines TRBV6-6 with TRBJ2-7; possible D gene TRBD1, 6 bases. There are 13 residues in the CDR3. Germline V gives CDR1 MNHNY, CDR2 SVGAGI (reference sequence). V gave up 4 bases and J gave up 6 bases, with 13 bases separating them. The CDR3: CASSSPEGVEQYF. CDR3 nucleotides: TGTGCCAGCAGTTCCCCTGAGGGGGTCGAGCAGTACTTC.

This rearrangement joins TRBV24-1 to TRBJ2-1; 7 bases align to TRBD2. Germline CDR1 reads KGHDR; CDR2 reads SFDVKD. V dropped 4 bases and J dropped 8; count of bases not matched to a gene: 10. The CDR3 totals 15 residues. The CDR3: CATSDRGSVMDEQFF. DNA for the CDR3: TGTGCCACCAGTGACCGCGGGAGTGTAATGGATGAGCAGTTCTTC.

The CDR3 coding sequence is TGTGCCAGTAGTCCTCAGGGAAAGGGCTACACCTTC. Translation gives CASSPQGKGYTF. J is TRBJ1-2 and V is TRBV19; tentative D call: TRBD1 (5 bases). The V and J ends lost 5 bases and 8 bases respectively, with 12 bases between them. Germline loops: CDR1 LNHDA, CDR2 SQIVND (reference sequence). The CDR3 spans 12 residues.

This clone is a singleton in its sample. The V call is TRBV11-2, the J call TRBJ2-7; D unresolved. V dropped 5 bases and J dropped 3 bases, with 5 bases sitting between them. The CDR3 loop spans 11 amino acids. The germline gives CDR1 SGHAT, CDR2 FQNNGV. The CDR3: CASSTYYEQYF. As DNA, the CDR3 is TGTGCCAGCAGCACCTACTACGAGCAGTACTTC.

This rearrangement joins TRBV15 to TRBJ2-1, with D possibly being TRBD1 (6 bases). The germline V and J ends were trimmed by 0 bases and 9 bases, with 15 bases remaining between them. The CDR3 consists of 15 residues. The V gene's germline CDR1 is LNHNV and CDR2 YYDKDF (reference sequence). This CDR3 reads CATSRDRGISSEQFF. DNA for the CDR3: TGTGCCACCAGCAGAGACAGGGGCATCAGTAGTGAGCAGTTCTTC. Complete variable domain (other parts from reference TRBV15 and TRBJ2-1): DAMVIQNPRYQVTQFGKPVTLSCSQTLNHNVMYWYQQKSSQAPKLLFHYYDKDFNNEADTPDNFQSRRPNTSFCFLDIRSPGLGDTAMYLCATSRDRGISSEQFFGPGTRLTVL.

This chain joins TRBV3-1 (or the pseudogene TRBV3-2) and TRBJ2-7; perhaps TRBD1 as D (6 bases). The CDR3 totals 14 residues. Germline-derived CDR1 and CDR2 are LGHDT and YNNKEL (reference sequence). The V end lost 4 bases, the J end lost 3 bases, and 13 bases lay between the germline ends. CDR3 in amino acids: CASSRRTADYEQYF. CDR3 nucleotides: TGTGCCAGCAGCCGCCGGACAGCCGACTACGAGCAGTACTTC.

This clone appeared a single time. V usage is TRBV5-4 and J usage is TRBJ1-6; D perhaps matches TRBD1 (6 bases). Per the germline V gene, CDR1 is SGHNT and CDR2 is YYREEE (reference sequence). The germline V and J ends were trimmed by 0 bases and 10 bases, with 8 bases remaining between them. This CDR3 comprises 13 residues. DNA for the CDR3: TGTGCCAGCAGCTTGGACAGGGAGTCACCCCTCCACTTT. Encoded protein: CASSLDRESPLHF.

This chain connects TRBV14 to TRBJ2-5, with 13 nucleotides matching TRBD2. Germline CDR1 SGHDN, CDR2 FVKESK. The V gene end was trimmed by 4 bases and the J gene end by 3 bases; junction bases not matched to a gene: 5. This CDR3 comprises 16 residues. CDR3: CASSPGLAGRKETQYF. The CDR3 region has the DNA TGTGCCAGCAGCCCGGGACTAGCGGGGCGAAAAGAGACCCAGTACTTC.

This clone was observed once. DNA of the CDR3: TGTGCCAGCAGCTTGGCCCAGGGTCCCTATGGCTACACCTTC. Translated, it gives CASSLAQGPYGYTF. V usage is TRBV5-5 and J usage is TRBJ1-2, with D perhaps matching TRBD1 (5 bases). The CDR3 is 14 residues long. V lost 0 bases and J 4 bases, leaving 10 bases between the germline ends. Germline V gene data show CDR1 as SGHKS and CDR2 as YYEKEE (reference sequence).

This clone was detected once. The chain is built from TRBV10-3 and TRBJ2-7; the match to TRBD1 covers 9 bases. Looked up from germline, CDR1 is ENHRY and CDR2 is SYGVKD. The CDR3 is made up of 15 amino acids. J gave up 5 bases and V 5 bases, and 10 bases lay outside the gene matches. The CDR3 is CAISFTGQGKDEQYF. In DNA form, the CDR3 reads TGTGCCATCAGTTTTACGGGACAGGGTAAGGACGAGCAGTACTTC.

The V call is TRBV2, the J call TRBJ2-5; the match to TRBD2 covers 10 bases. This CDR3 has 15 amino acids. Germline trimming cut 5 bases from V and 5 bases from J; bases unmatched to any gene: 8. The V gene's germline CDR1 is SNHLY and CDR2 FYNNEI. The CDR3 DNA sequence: TGTGCCAGCAGTCCTGAGCGGGGGGGCATGGAGACCCAGTACTTC. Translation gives CASSPERGGMETQYF.

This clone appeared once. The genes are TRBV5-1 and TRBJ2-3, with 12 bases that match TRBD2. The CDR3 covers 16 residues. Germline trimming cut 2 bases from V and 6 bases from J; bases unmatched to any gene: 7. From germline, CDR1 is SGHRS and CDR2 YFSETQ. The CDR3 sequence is CASSLRTSGAGDTQYF. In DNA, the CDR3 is TGCGCCAGCAGCTTAAGGACTAGCGGGGCCGGGGATACGCAGTATTTT.

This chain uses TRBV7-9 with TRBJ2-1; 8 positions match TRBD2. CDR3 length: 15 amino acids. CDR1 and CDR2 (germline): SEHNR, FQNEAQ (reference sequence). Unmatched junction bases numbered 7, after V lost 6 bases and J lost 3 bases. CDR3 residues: CASREAGDYYNEQFF. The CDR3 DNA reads TGTGCCAGCAGAGAAGCGGGAGATTACTACAATGAGCAGTTCTTC. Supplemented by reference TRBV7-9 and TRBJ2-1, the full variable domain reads DTGVSQNPRHKITKRGQNVTFRCDPISEHNRLYWYRQTLGQGPEFLTYFQNEAQLEKSRLLSDRFSAERPKGSFSTLEIQRTEQGDSAMYLCASREAGDYYNEQFFGPGTRLTVL.